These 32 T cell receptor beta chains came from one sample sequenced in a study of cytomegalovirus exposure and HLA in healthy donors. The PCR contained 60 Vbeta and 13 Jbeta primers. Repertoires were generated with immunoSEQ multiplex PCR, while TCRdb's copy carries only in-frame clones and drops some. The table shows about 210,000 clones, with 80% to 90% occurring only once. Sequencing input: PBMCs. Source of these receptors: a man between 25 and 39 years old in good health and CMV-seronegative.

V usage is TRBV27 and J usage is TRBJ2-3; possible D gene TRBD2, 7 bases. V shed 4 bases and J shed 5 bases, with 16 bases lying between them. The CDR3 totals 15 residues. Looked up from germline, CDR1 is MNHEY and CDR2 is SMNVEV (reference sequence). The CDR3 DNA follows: TGTGCCAGCAGTTGGTCGGGGGGCGTAGGAGATACGCAGTATTTT. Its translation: CASSWSGGVGDTQYF.

CDR3 residues: CASSWTASESLLHF. The DNA for the CDR3 is TGTGCCAGCAGTTGGACAGCCTCAGAATCGCTCCTCCACTTT. The V gene is TRBV7-2, the J gene TRBJ1-6; tentatively, D is TRBD1 (6 bases). Trimming left V 6 bases short and J 15 bases short, with 21 bases between. Germline V lookup: CDR1 SGHTA, CDR2 FQGNSA. CDR3 length: 14 amino acids.

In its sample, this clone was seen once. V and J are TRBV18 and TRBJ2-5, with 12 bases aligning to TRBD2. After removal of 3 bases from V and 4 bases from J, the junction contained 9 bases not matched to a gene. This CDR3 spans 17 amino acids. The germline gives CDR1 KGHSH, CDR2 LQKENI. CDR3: CASSPRASGGAGETQYF. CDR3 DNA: TGTGCCAGCTCACCGAGGGCTAGCGGGGGGGCCGGAGAGACCCAGTACTTC.

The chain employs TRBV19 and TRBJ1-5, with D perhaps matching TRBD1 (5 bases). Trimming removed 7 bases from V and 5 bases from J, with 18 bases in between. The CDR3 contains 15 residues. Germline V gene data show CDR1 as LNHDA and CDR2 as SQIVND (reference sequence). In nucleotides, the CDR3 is TGTGCCAGTACGGGCGCGGGCAGGGACTATCAGCCCCAGCATTTT. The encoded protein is CASTGAGRDYQPQHF.

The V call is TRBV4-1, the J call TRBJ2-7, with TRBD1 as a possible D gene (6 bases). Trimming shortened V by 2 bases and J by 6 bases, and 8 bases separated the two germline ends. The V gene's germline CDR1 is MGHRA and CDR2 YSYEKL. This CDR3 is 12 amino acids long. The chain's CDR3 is CASSQQGTEQYF. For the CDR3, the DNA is TGCGCCAGCAGCCAACAGGGGACCGAGCAGTACTTC.

CDR3: CASSQDATVQGEAFF. CDR3 DNA: TGCGCCAGCAGCCAAGATGCAACAGTCCAGGGTGAAGCTTTCTTT. This chain links TRBV4-1 with TRBJ1-1; possibly TRBD1 for D (5 bases). CDR1 and CDR2 (germline): MGHRA, YSYEKL. The CDR3 contains 15 residues. Between the trimmed V and J ends, which lost 0 bases and 7 bases, there was a span of 15 bases.

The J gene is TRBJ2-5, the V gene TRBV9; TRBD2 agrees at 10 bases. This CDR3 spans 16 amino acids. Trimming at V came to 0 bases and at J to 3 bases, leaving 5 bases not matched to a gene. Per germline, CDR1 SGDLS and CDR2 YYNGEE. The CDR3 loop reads CASSVALTSGEETQYF. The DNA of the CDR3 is TGTGCCAGCAGCGTAGCTCTTACTAGCGGGGAAGAGACCCAGTACTTC. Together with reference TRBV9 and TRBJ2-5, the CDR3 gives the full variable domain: DSGVTQTPKHLITATGQRVTLRCSPRSGDLSVYWYQQSLDQGLQFLIQYYNGEERAKGNILERFSAQQFPDLHSELNLSSLELGDSALYFCASSVALTSGEETQYFGPGTRLLVL.

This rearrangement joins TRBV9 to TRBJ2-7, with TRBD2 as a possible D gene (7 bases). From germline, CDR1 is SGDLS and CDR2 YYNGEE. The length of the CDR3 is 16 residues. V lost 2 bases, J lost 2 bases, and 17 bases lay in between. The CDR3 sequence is CASSVGEGDKPYEQYF. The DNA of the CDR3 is TGTGCCAGCAGCGTGGGGGAGGGGGACAAACCCTACGAGCAGTACTTC.

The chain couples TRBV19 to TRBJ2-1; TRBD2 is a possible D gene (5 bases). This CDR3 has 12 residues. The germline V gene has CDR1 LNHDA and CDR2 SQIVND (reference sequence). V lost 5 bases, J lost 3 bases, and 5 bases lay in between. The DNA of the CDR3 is TGTGCCAGTAGTGGAGGCTACAATGAGCAGTTCTTC. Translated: CASSGGYNEQFF.

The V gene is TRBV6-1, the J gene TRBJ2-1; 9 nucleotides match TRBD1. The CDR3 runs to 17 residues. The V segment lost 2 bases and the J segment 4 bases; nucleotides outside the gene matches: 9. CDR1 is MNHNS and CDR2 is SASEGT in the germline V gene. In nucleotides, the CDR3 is TGTGCCAGCAGTGAACTGGAGGGGACAGGGTTTTACAATGAGCAGTTCTTC. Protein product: CASSELEGTGFYNEQFF.

The CDR3 DNA is TGTGCCAGCTCTACGGACAGGGCGGAGGAAGAGACCCAGTACTTC. Amino acids: CASSTDRAEEETQYF. The V and J genes are TRBV18 and TRBJ2-5, with 8 bases aligning to TRBD1. Trimming took 6 bases from V and 3 from J; bases not matched to a gene: 9. Germline loops: CDR1 KGHSH, CDR2 LQKENI. This CDR3 is built from 15 residues.

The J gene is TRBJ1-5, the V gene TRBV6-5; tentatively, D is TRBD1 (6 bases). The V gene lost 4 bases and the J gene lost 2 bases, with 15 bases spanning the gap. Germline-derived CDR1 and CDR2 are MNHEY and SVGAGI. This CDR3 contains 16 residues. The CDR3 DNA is TGTGCCAGCAGTTTGGGCTCAGGGGTGGGCAATCAGCCCCAGCATTTT. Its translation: CASSLGSGVGNQPQHF.

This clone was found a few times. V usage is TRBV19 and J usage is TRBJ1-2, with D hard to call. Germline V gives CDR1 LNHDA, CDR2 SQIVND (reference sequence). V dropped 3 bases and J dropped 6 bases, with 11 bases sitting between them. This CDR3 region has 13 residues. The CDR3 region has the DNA TGTGCCAGTAGTATTTTCCGGGATGATGGCTACACCTTC. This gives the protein CASSIFRDDGYTF.

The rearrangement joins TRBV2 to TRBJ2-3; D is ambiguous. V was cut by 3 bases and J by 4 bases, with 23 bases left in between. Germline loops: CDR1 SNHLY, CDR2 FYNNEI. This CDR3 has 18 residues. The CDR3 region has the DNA TGTGCCAGCAGTGATTCCCCCGTTGGCGGAGAGGAGTCAGATACGCAGTATTTT. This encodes CASSDSPVGGEESDTQYF.

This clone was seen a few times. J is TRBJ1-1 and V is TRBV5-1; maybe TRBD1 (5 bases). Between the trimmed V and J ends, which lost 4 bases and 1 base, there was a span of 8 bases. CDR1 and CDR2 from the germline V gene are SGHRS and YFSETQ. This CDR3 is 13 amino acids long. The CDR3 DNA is TGCGCCAGCAGCATCGGACAGAACACTGAAGCTTTCTTT. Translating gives CASSIGQNTEAFF. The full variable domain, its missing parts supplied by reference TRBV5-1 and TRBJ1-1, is KAGVTQTPRYLIKTRGQQVTLSCSPISGHRSVSWYQQTPGQGLQFLFEYFSETQRNKGNFPGRFSGRQFSNSRSEMNVSTLELGDSALYLCASSIGQNTEAFFGQGTRLTVV.

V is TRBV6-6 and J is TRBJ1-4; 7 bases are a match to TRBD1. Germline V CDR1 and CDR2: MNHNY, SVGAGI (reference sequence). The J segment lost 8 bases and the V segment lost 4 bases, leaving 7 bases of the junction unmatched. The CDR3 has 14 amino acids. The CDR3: CASSLRIQGEKLFF. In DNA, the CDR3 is TGTGCCAGCAGTTTACGTATACAGGGGGAAAAACTGTTTTTT.

Here the CDR3 DNA reads TGTGCCAGCAGCAAGGGACTAGCGGGGGGGCTGGTCTCCTACAATGAGCAGTTCTTC. Translating gives CASSKGLAGGLVSYNEQFF. The chain employs TRBV7-2 and TRBJ2-1, with 16 bases lining up with TRBD2. Germline assignment: CDR1 SGHTA and CDR2 FQGNSA. The CDR3 contains 19 residues. The J segment lost 0 bases and the V segment lost 5 bases, leaving 7 bases of the junction unmatched.

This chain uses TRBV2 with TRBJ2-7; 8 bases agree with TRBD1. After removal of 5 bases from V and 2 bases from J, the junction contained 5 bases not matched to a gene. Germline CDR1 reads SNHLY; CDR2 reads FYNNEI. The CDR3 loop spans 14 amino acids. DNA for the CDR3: TGTGCCAGCAGTACAGACAGGGGTACCTACGAGCAGTACTTC. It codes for CASSTDRGTYEQYF.

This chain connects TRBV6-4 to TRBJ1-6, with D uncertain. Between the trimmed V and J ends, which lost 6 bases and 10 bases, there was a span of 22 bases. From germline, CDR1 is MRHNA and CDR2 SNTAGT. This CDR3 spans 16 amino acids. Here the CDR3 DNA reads TGTGCCAGCAGCGCCCTAGCGGGTGTGACTCCCTCACCCCTCCACTTT. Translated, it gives CASSALAGVTPSPLHF.

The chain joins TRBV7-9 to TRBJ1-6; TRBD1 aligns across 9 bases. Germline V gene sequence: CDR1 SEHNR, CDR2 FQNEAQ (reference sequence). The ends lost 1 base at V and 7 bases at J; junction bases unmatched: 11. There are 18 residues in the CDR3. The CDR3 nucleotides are TGTGCCAGCAGCTTAGATACCCTACAGGGGGCGGGAAATTCACCCCTCCACTTT. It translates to CASSLDTLQGAGNSPLHF.

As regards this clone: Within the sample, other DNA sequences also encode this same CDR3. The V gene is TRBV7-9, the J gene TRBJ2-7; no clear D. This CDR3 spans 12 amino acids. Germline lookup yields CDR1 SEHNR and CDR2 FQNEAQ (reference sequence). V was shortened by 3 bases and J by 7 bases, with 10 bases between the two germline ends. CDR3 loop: CASSFSSGEQYF. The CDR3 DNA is TGTGCCAGCAGCTTTTCGTCCGGGGAGCAGTACTTC.

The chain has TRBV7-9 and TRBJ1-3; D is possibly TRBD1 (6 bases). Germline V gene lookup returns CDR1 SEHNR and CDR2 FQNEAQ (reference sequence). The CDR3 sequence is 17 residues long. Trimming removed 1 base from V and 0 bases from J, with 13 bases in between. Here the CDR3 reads CASSLVDSGFSGNTIYF. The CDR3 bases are TGTGCCAGCAGCTTAGTGGACAGTGGTTTCTCTGGAAACACCATATATTTT.

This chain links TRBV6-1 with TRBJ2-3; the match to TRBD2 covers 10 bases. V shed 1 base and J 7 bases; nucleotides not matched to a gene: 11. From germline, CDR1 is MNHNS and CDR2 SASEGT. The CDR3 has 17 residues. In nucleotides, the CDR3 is TGTGCCAGCAGTGAAGGAACCCGAGCGGGGGGGCGAAATACGCAGTATTTT. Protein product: CASSEGTRAGGRNTQYF.

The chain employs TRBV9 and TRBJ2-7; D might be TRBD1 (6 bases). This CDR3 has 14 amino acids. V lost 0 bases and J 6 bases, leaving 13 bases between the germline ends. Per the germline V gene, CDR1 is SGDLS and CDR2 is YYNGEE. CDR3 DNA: TGTGCCAGCAGCGTAGCTCGGCTAGGGGGCGAGCAGTACTTC. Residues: CASSVARLGGEQYF.

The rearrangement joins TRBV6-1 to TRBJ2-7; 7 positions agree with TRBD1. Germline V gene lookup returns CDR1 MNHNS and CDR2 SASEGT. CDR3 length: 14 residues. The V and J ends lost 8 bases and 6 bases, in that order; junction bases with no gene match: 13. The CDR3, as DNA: TGTGCCAGCGGGACAGCCCGAAAGGGGGTCGAGCAGTACTTC. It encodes CASGTARKGVEQYF.

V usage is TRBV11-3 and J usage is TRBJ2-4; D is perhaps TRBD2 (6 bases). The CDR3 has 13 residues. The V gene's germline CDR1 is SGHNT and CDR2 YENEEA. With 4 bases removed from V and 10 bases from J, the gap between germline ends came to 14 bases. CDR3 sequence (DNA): TGTGCCAGCAGCTCTCATACCGGGGGAATTCAGTACTTC. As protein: CASSSHTGGIQYF.

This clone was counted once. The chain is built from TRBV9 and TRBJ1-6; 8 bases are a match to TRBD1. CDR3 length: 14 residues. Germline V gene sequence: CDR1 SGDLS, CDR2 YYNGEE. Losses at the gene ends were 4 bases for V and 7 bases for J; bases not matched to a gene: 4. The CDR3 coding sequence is TGTGCCAGCAGCCCCTGGACAGGGAATTCACCCCTCCACTTT. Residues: CASSPWTGNSPLHF.

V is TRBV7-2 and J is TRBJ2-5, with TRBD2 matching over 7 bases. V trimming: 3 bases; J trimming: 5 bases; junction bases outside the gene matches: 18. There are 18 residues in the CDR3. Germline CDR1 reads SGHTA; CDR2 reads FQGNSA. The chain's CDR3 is CASSFRSGGGERVETQYF. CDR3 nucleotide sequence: TGTGCCAGCAGCTTTAGGAGTGGTGGGGGGGAACGGGTCGAGACCCAGTACTTC.

CDR3 residues: CASSFLTTSQETQYF. The CDR3 coding sequence is TGCGCCAGCAGCTTCCTTACTACCTCCCAAGAGACCCAGTACTTC. The gene calls are TRBV5-1 and TRBJ2-5; no clear D. The V end lost 2 bases, the J end lost 1 base, and 12 bases lay between the germline ends. CDR3 length: 15 residues. Germline values: CDR1 SGHRS, CDR2 YFSETQ.

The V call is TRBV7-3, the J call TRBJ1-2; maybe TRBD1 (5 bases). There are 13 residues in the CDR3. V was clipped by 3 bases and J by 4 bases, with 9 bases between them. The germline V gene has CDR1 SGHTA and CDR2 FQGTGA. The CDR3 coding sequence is TGTGCCAGCAGCTTGACAGATTCCTATGGCTACACCTTC. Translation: CASSLTDSYGYTF.

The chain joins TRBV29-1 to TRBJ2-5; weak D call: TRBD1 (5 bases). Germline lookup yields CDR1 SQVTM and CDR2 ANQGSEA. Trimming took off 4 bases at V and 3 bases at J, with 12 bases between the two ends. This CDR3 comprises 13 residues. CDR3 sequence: CSVAYDSKETQYF. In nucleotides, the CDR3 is TGCAGCGTTGCCTATGACAGTAAAGAGACCCAGTACTTC. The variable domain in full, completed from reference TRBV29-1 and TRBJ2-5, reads SAVISQKPSRDICQRGTSLTIQCQVDSQVTMMFWYRQQPGQSLTLIATANQGSEATYESGFVIDKFPISRPNLTFSTLTVSNMSPEDSSIYLCSVAYDSKETQYFGPGTRLLVL.

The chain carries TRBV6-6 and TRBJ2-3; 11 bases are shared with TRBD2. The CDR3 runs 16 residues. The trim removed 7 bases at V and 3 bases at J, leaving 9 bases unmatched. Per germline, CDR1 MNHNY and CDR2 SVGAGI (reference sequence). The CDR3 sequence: CASNLLASGGTDTQYF. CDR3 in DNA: TGTGCCAGCAACCTACTGGCTAGCGGGGGGACAGATACGCAGTATTTT.